Each of the 2 T cell receptor beta chains below was sequenced from the same sample in a study of Graves' ophthalmopathy and Graves' hyperthyroidism. The authors amplified TCR beta CDR3 regions from RNA transcripts. First-round RT-PCR used HTBI primers; second-round multiplex PCR followed. One entry per CDR3 protein results from TCRdb running MiXCR on the multiplex PCR reads. Of 600,000 to 700,000 distinct CDR3 sequences listed, just over 40% are singletons. What was sequenced was peripheral blood. These receptors all stem from an adult man with Graves' ophthalmopathy.

This clonotype came up many times. The chain carries TRBV7-9 and TRBJ2-7; the D is unclear. The CDR3 is made up of 12 amino acids. Germline values: CDR1 SEHNR, CDR2 FQNEAQ (reference sequence). Trimming took off 5 bases at V and 6 bases at J, with 11 bases between the two ends. The CDR3 spells CASSHSASEQYF. In DNA, the CDR3 is TGTGCCAGCAGCCACAGCGCGTCCGAGCAGTACTTC.

V usage is TRBV10-3 and J usage is TRBJ2-5; D perhaps matches TRBD1 (6 bases). CDR3 length equals 13 residues. The V end lost 7 bases, the J end lost 10 bases, and 19 bases lay between the germline ends. The germline V gene encodes CDR1 ENHRY and CDR2 SYGVKD. The CDR3 nucleotides are TGTGCCATCAAGGACCTGAAAAACAGGGTCCAGTACTTC. It is translated as CAIKDLKNRVQYF.